These T cell receptor beta chains were read from a single sample in a study of T cells after yellow fever vaccination. From the 5' RACE reads, TCRdb called clonotypes with MiXCR, one entry per CDR3 protein. The table shows some 500,000 distinct CDR3 sequences, with about 13% occurring only once. This sample comprised PBMCs, obtained on the day of the yellow fever booster vaccination. The receptors derive from a man aged 30 to 45 who received the YFV17D yellow fever vaccine. Each CDR3 is given with its conserved first and last residue. The D gene is left open where the match is weak. Clone size is stated in some rows and not others, as once, few, many or a class when expanded.

V	J	size	D	CDR3	DNA
TRBV14	TRBJ2-5	.	.	CASSQTSSGETQYF	TGTGCCAGCAGCCAAACTAGCAGCGGAGAGACCCAGTACTTC
TRBV11-1	TRBJ2-1	.	TRBD1	CASSLANHPGQGSNEQFF	TGTGCCAGCAGCTTAGCGAACCACCCGGGACAGGGGTCCAATGAGCAGTTCTTC
TRBV10-3	TRBJ2-7	many	TRBD1	CAIRPGTGEQYF	TGTGCCATCAGGCCTGGGACAGGGGAGCAGTACTTC
TRBV7-6	TRBJ2-7	few	.	CASSRPGASLYF	TGTGCCAGCAGTCGCCCGGGGGCCTCTCTCTACTTC
TRBV5-1	TRBJ2-7	many	.	CASSLEVAGGTALYF	.
TRBV28	TRBJ2-3	few	TRBD2	CASSSASGIRDTQYF	TGTGCCAGTAGTTCTGCTAGCGGGATTCGGGATACGCAGTATTTT
TRBV23-1	TRBJ1-5	few	.	CASIPTVWSNQPQHF	TGCGCCAGCATTCCGACCGTCTGGAGCAATCAGCCCCAGCATTTT
TRBV6-2/TRBV6-3	TRBJ1-1	.	.	CASSPLFGSENTEAFF	TGTGCCAGCAGCCCCCTGTTTGGCAGCGAAAACACTGAAGCTTTCTTT
TRBV7-8	TRBJ2-3	few	TRBD2	CASSLVPSSGRGPDTQYF	TGTGCCAGCAGCTTAGTCCCGTCTAGCGGAAGAGGGCCAGATACGCAGTATTTT
TRBV2	TRBJ2-7	many	.	CASSTGYEQYF	TGTGCCAGCTCGACAGGATACGAGCAGTACTTC
TRBV4-3	TRBJ1-1	.	.	CASSITGKGTEAFF	TGCGCCAGCAGCATAACAGGGAAGGGGACTGAAGCTTTCTTT
TRBV5-1	TRBJ2-4	few	.	CASIDDGNIQYF	TGCGCCAGCATAGACGACGGGAACATTCAGTACTTC
TRBV7-2	TRBJ2-1	.	.	CASRPATDNEQFF	TGTGCCAGCAGACCCGCCACAGACAATGAGCAGTTCTTC
TRBV5-4	TRBJ1-1	.	TRBD1	CASSPGSGTGVNTEAFF	TGTGCCAGCAGCCCCGGATCCGGGACAGGGGTGAACACTGAAGCTTTCTTT
TRBV9	TRBJ2-1	.	.	CASSVETGERNEQFF	TGTGCCAGCAGCGTAGAGACGGGAGAGAGGAATGAGCAGTTCTTC
TRBV1	TRBJ2-3	.	.	CTSLYREGFTDTQYF	TGCACCAGCCTTTATCGGGAGGGGTTCACAGATACGCAGTATTTT
TRBV5-5	TRBJ1-5	few	.	CASSLVVQSYNQPQHF	TGTGCCAGCAGCTTGGTGGTGCAGAGTTACAATCAGCCCCAGCATTTT
TRBV5-5	TRBJ2-5	few	.	CASSLAVGRETQYF	TGTGCCAGCAGCTTAGCGGTTGGACGAGAGACCCAGTACTTC
TRBV6-2/TRBV6-3	TRBJ1-2	.	.	CASSYPDRLLYGYTF	TGTGCCAGCAGTTATCCAGACCGACTCCTTTATGGCTACACCTTC
TRBV21-1	TRBJ2-7	.	.	CASSKARQGASYEQYF	TGTGCCAGCAGCAAAGCGCGACAGGGGGCCTCCTACGAGCAGTACTTC
TRBV7-2	TRBJ2-3	many	TRBD1	CASSLGQRADTQYF	TGTGCCAGCAGCTTGGGACAGAGAGCAGATACGCAGTATTTT
TRBV12-3/TRBV12-4	TRBJ2-1	many	.	CASSLTIAVNEQFF	TGTGCCAGCAGTCTAACCATAGCGGTCAATGAGCAGTTCTTC
TRBV4-3	TRBJ1-6	few	.	CASSQHGGGANPLHF	TGCGCCAGCAGCCAACACGGAGGCGGGGCTAATCCCCTCCACTTT
TRBV20-1	TRBJ2-1	few	.	CSAGRNEQFF	TGCAGTGCCGGACGGAATGAGCAGTTCTTC
TRBV7-9	TRBJ2-3	.	.	CASSVTLTQTTDTQYF	TGTGCCAGCAGTGTCACCCTGACACAAACCACAGATACGCAGTATTTT
TRBV3-1	TRBJ1-3	.	.	CASSPNVGNTIYF	TGTGCCAGCAGTCCGAACGTTGGAAACACCATATATTTT
TRBV20-1	TRBJ2-2	many	TRBD2	CSGGGALTGELFF	TGCAGCGGGGGGGGAGCCCTCACCGGGGAGCTGTTTTTT
TRBV19	TRBJ2-7	.	TRBD1	CASSISSGTGISYEQYF	TGTGCCAGTAGTATATCTTCAGGGACAGGGATCTCCTACGAGCAGTACTTC
TRBV14	TRBJ2-7	.	.	CASSQEKTYEQYF	TGTGCCAGCAGCCAAGAAAAGACCTACGAGCAGTACTTC
TRBV7-2	TRBJ2-5	few	TRBD2	CASSGHRVAGEETQYF	TGTGCCAGCAGCGGACACAGAGTAGCGGGAGAAGAGACCCAGTACTTC
TRBV7-2	TRBJ2-5	.	.	CASSTMEVETQYF	TGTGCCAGCAGCACTATGGAGGTTGAGACCCAGTACTTC
TRBV29-1	TRBJ2-3	few	.	CSVDTANTDTQYF	TGCAGCGTTGATACAGCGAACACAGATACGCAGTATTTT
TRBV27	TRBJ2-7	.	.	CASSFPGRLYEQYF	TGTGCCAGCAGTTTTCCAGGGCGGCTTTACGAGCAGTACTTC
TRBV3-1	TRBJ2-1	.	TRBD2	CASSQIRGTSRYNEQFF	TGTGCCAGCAGCCAAATCCGGGGGACTAGTCGCTACAATGAGCAGTTCTTC
TRBV20-1	TRBJ2-3	few	.	CSASRDLNNAFPTDTQYF	TGCAGTGCCAGCCGGGACTTGAACAACGCCTTTCCCACAGATACGCAGTATTTT